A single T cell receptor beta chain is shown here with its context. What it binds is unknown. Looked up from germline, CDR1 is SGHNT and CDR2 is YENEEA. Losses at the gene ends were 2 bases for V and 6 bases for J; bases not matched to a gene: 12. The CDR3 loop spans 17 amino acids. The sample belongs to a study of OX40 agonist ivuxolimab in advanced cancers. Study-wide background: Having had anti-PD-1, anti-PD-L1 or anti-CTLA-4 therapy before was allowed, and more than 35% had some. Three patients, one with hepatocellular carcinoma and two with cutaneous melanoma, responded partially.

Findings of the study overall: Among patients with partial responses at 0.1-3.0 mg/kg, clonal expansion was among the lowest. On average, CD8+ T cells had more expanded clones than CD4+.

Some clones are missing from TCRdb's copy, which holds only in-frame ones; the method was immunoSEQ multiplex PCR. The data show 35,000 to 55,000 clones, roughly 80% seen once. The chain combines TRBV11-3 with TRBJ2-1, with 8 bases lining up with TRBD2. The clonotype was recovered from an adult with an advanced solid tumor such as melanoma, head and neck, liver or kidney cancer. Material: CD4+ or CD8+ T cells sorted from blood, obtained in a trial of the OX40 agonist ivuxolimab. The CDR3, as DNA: TGTGCCAGCAGCTTACGGCGGGAGGCCCCATGGGTCAATGAGCAGTTCTTC. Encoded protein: CASSLRREAPWVNEQFF.